This entry is about one T cell receptor beta chain. This sample is part of a study of cytomegalovirus exposure and HLA in healthy donors. The PCR had 60 Vbeta and 13 Jbeta primers. TCRdb's copy holds only in-frame clones and misses some; the assay was immunoSEQ multiplex PCR. The table has around 70,000 clones, about three quarters seen once. Sequencing was carried out using PBMCs. This receptor was taken from a male donor in good health and CMV-seropositive.

Written as DNA, the CDR3 is TGTGCCAGCAGCTTAGGAGGGCGAGCAAATCAGCCCCAGCATTTT. Its protein is CASSLGGRANQPQHF. This chain links TRBV7-8 with TRBJ1-5; D is undetermined. In germline, CDR1 is SGHVS, CDR2 FQNEAQ. V was cut by 1 base and J by 4 bases, with 11 bases left in between. The CDR3 runs 15 residues.